Listed below are T cell receptor beta chains from one sample, sequenced in a study of Ad26.COV2.S vaccination and SARS-CoV-2 variants. The assay was immunoSEQ multiplex PCR, and TCRdb's table has in-frame clones only and misses some. Here the sample spans some 370,000 clones, 83% being singletons. The input for sequencing was peripheral blood, taken in a trial of Ad26.COV2.S vaccine versus placebo. These receptors were taken from a person between 18 and 59 years old who received the Ad26.COV2.S COVID-19 vaccine or a placebo. Both conserved end residues are part of each CDR3. Only part of the rows carry a size: once, few, many, or a class if the clone is expanded.

v_gene	abundance	CDR3aa
TRBV9	NA	CASTPVAGLFDNEQFF
TRBV13	NA	CASSLGGTADSPLHF
TRBV27	once	CASRERGLFSYNEQFF
TRBV11-2	NA	CASSLGRAQGYNEQFF
TRBV19	NA	CASSIVGALGEQYF
TRBV5-5	NA	CASNFAGTPNTEAFF
TRBV13	NA	CASSFGTSGDLQHYEQYF
TRBV6-5	NA	CASRNTGTEYSPLHF
TRBV20-1	NA	CSAIVNTEAFF
TRBV5-1	NA	CASSPGGSNTGELFF
TRBV4-1	once	CASRLFDRAGNTGELFF
TRBV5-1	NA	CASSLAPSGGISSYNEQFF
TRBV6-5	NA	CASSYKGPSNQPQHF
TRBV5-1	few	CASSPDPAPGGDGKLFF